This T cell receptor beta chain appears in the sequencing data of a study of a mutant IDH1 vaccine in newly diagnosed glioma. Study summary: Former treatment meant radiotherapy, temozolomide, or both; the majority had gotten both. Week 35 was assigned to visit V12, and week 47 was assigned to visit V13.

Time point of the sample: week 47, end of study. It was 300 ug of mutant IDH1 20-mer peptide that made up each vaccine dose, given with topical imiquimod. Some clones are missing from TCRdb's copy, which holds only in-frame ones; the method was immunoSEQ multiplex PCR. Of approximately 34,000 clones listed, roughly 90% were seen once; the top ten hold 2.2%. The CDR3 extends over 15 amino acids. Germline CDR1 SSHAT, CDR2 FNYEAQ (reference sequence). Points on this clone: Its antigen remains unknown. At one end the junction does not follow the germline gene, possibly because of a read error.

The TCR comes from a man between 35 and 55 years old with glioma. The rearrangement uses TRBV7-7 and TRBJ2-5; D possibly corresponds to TRBD1 (6 bases). The sequencing here drew on PBMCs, taken from a glioma patient whose treatment included an IDH1 peptide vaccine. As DNA, the CDR3 is TGTGCTAGCAGCTCCCAGGGACATATCCAAGAGACCCAGTACTTC. Translating gives CASSSQGHIQETQYF.